This T cell receptor beta chain was recovered during a study of CXCR3-negative and CXCR3-positive naive CD8 T cells. Study-wide results and caveats: Naive cells positive for CXCR3 carried more hydrophobic TRB CDR3s than CXCR3-negative ones. For memory CD8+ cells diversity was much lower, but both naive subsets had comparably high diversity. The TRBV-TRBJ usage of naive CXCR3-negative and CXCR3-positive cells was similar, but that of memory cells differed.

Of note for this clonotype: Its antigen is not known.

The authors prepared UMI-labeled TRB cDNA libraries by 5' RACE. TCRdb reprocessed the 5' RACE reads and stores each CDR3 protein as one record, lacking DNA. The repertoire table contains 70,000 to 100,000 distinct CDR3 sequences. Per the germline V gene, CDR1 is SQVTM and CDR2 is ANQGSEA. This CDR3 spans 11 amino acids. This TCR was sampled from a human donor in good health. Some clones in this sample may be carry-over from other donors' samples. Sequenced material: naive CXCR3- CD8+ T cells from blood. Subset described: CD45RO-CCR7+CD27+CD95- naive CD8+ T cells lacking CXCR3 (TNR3-). The chain recombines TRBV29-1 with TRBJ1-1. CDR3 residues: CSVGVNTEAFF.